The 7 T cell receptor beta chains below were found in one sample sequenced in a study of identical twins. MiXCR was run by TCRdb on the 5' RACE reads, yielding one entry per CDR3 protein. The sample contains about 700,000 distinct CDR3 sequences, roughly 6.2% of which appear only once. Sequencing used naive T cells sorted from blood. The receptors come from a man between 18 and 29 years old in good health.

The genes are TRBV3-1 and TRBJ2-3, with TRBD2 as a possible D gene (5 bases). V was shortened by 1 base and J by 0 bases, with 11 bases between the two germline ends. Germline V gene data show CDR1 as LGHDT and CDR2 as YNNKEL (reference sequence). The CDR3 extends over 16 amino acids. The CDR3 protein is CASSQAKRKSTDTQYF. CDR3 nucleotides: TGTGCCAGCAGCCAAGCTAAGCGGAAGAGCACAGATACGCAGTATTTT.

CDR3 in DNA: TGTGCCATCAGTGAGTCCGGACACGTTAGCAATCAGCCCCAGCATTTT. Translated: CAISESGHVSNQPQHF. The J gene is TRBJ1-5, the V gene TRBV10-3; possibly TRBD1 for D (5 bases). This CDR3 has 16 residues. V lost 0 bases and J 0 bases, leaving 9 bases between the germline ends. Germline CDR1 and CDR2: ENHRY and SYGVKD.

The V and J genes are TRBV11-2 and TRBJ2-1; D is unresolved. The V end lost 4 bases, the J end lost 4 bases, and 8 bases lay between the germline ends. The CDR3 is 13 residues long. Germline V gene sequence: CDR1 SGHAT, CDR2 FQNNGV. CDR3 nucleotides: TGTGCCAGCAGCTACGCAGGATACAATGAGCAGTTCTTC. Translating it yields CASSYAGYNEQFF.

There are many counts of this clonotype. This chain links TRBV27 with TRBJ2-1; D is possibly TRBD2 (5 bases). The V gene lost 3 bases and the J gene lost 0 bases, with 21 bases spanning the gap. Germline loops: CDR1 MNHEY, CDR2 SMNVEV (reference sequence). The CDR3 has 19 residues. The CDR3 DNA sequence: TGTGCCAGCAGTTTCCCGCCCCCTCAGCGGAAGAGCTCCTACAATGAGCAGTTCTTC. Translating it yields CASSFPPPQRKSSYNEQFF.

A remark on this clonotype: One end of the junction is discordant with germline, which a read error may explain. J is TRBJ2-3 and V is TRBV10-3; perhaps TRBD1 as D (6 bases). The CDR3 has 16 amino acids. Germline lookup yields CDR1 ENHRY and CDR2 SYGVKD. The CDR3 DNA follows: TGTGTCATCAGTGAGTTCCAGGACAGTATACCAGATACGCAGTATTTT. This translates into CVISEFQDSIPDTQYF.

The chain has TRBV7-9 and TRBJ1-1; D possibly corresponds to TRBD1 (5 bases). This CDR3 region has 13 residues. V was pared by 5 bases and J by 11 bases, with 18 bases between. Germline CDR1 and CDR2: SEHNR and FQNEAQ (reference sequence). CDR3: CASSPDQGRDAFF. CDR3 bases: TGTGCCAGCAGCCCCGACCAGGGTAGGGACGCTTTCTTT.

The V call is TRBV29-1, the J call TRBJ2-1, with a weak D call TRBD1 (6 bases). Trimming stripped 7 bases from V and 3 bases from J, with 16 bases between. The CDR3 is made up of 14 amino acids. Germline CDR1 and CDR2: SQVTM and ANQGSEA. In DNA, the CDR3 is TGCAGCGCCGCCACAGGGATGCGCTACAATGAGCAGTTCTTC. Amino acid sequence: CSAATGMRYNEQFF.